This entry features one TCR beta chain sequence. Losses at the gene ends were 6 bases for V and 12 bases for J; bases not matched to a gene: 14. Germline lookup yields CDR1 MDHEN and CDR2 SYDVKM. The CDR3 loop spans 15 amino acids. The entry originates in a study of blood T cell repertoires in COVID-19. Study summary: Material from acute and convalescent COVID-19 was sourced from the United States, Italy and Spain.

Seattle patients were enrolled while actively infected and followed longitudinally. In the authors' methods: Cell counts per sample came from amplifying reference gene primers. The method was immunoSEQ multiplex PCR; TCRdb's version includes in-frame clones alone and lacks a portion of them. The V and J calls and the clone size are those of that table, but D and trimming were determined from the DNA. The sample shows some 190,000 clones, about 80% of them seen only once. Specimen: peripheral blood. The origin of this receptor is a woman of 80 years or more with COVID-19, enrolled during active disease. The chain combines TRBV28 with TRBJ1-4; the match to TRBD1 covers 9 bases. CDR3 sequence (DNA): TGTGCCAGCAGGGGACAGGGTTCCATATTGAAGGAACTGTTTTTT. Protein sequence: CASRGQGSILKELFF. Full variable domain (missing parts from reference TRBV28 and TRBJ1-4): DVKVTQSSRYLVKRTGEKVFLECVQDMDHENMFWYRQDPGLGLRLIYFSYDVKMKEKGDIPEGYSVSREKKERFSLILESASTNQTSMYLCASRGQGSILKELFFGSGTQLSVL.